Presented here are 27 T cell receptor beta chains from one specimen sequenced in a study of blood T cell repertoires in COVID-19. Assay used: immunoSEQ multiplex PCR; TCRdb lists only in-frame clones, some missing. The repertoire holds around 80,000 clones, with 70% to 90% as singletons. The sequenced sample consisted of peripheral blood. Every receptor here comes from a woman older than 75 with acute or convalescent COVID-19.

This clone was counted once. The rearrangement uses TRBV24-1 and TRBJ1-3, with 7 bases lining up with TRBD1. Germline trimming cut 4 bases from V and 1 base from J; bases unmatched to any gene: 3. This CDR3 region has 15 residues. Germline V lookup: CDR1 KGHDR, CDR2 SFDVKD. The CDR3 loop reads CATSEGQVSGNTIYF. The CDR3 DNA sequence: TGTGCCACCAGTGAAGGACAGGTTTCTGGAAACACCATATATTTT.

The V and J genes are TRBV6-5 and TRBJ1-3, with 7 bases that match TRBD1. Germline loops: CDR1 MNHEY, CDR2 SVGAGI. V shed 6 bases, J shed 5 bases, and the junction held 4 bases outside the gene matches. The CDR3 runs to 13 residues. The CDR3 sequence is CASRTGSRNTIYF. Written as DNA, the CDR3 is TGTGCCAGCAGGACAGGGTCTAGAAACACCATATATTTT.

The chain links TRBV19 to TRBJ1-4; D remains unclear. Trimming pared 3 bases from V and 4 bases from J, leaving 6 bases between. Germline V gene sequence: CDR1 LNHDA, CDR2 SQIVND (reference sequence). The CDR3 has 13 residues. DNA of the CDR3: TGTGCCAGTAGTATCTTAGTTAATGAAAAACTGTTTTTT. Encoded protein: CASSILVNEKLFF.

This chain uses TRBV18 with TRBJ1-1, with D maybe TRBD1 (6 bases). This CDR3 region has 16 residues. CDR1 is KGHSH and CDR2 is LQKENI in the germline V gene. Trimming pared 5 bases from V and 2 bases from J, leaving 18 bases between. The CDR3 DNA reads as TGTGCCAGCTCAATCGGGGGGCCAGGATCAAACACTGAAGCTTTCTTT. Translation: CASSIGGPGSNTEAFF.

CDR3 sequence reads: CAESSGSGGNTIYF. As DNA, the CDR3 is TGTGCCGAATCTTCGGGGTCGGGCGGAAACACCATATATTTT. The chain has TRBV19 and TRBJ1-3; D is ambiguous. CDR1 is LNHDA, CDR2 SQIVND, per germline (reference sequence). V was clipped by 11 bases and J by 4 bases, with 18 bases between them. This CDR3 region has 14 residues.

The chain combines TRBV6-1 with TRBJ2-1; TRBD1 matches at 7 bases. This CDR3 contains 15 residues. The trim removed 1 base at V and 7 bases at J, leaving 7 bases unmatched. Looked up from germline, CDR1 is MNHNS and CDR2 is SASEGT. The DNA of the CDR3 is TGTGCCAGCAGTGAAGGACAGGGTACCGGGAATGAGCAGTTCTTC. Amino acid sequence: CASSEGQGTGNEQFF.

This sequence joins TRBV7-8 and TRBJ2-2; TRBD2 might be the D (5 bases). The CDR3 covers 16 residues. The V end was cut by 10 bases, the J end by 1 base, with 19 bases between. Germline values: CDR1 SGHVS, CDR2 FQNEAQ. In DNA, the CDR3 is TGTGCCACTCTGTCGGGGAGCGGACTGAACACCGGGGAGCTGTTTTTT. Its protein is CATLSGSGLNTGELFF. The full variable domain, rest sourced from reference TRBV7-8 and TRBJ2-2, is GAGVSQSPRYKVAKRGQDVALRCDPISGHVSLFWYQQALGQGPEFLTYFQNEAQLDKSGLPSDRFFAERPEGSVSTLKIQRTQQEDSAVYLCATLSGSGLNTGELFFGEGSRLTVL.

The rearrangement links TRBV7-9 to TRBJ1-1, with D possibly being TRBD1 (5 bases). Trimming took 6 bases from V and 2 from J, leaving 10 bases between them. In germline, CDR1 is SEHNR, CDR2 FQNEAQ (reference sequence). The CDR3 consists of 13 residues. CDR3 coding DNA: TGTGCCAGCAGTTTGACAGTTAACACTGAAGCTTTCTTT. Encoded protein: CASSLTVNTEAFF.

This chain uses TRBV19 with TRBJ2-7; 8 positions match TRBD2. After removal of 4 bases from V and 7 bases from J, the junction contained 9 bases not matched to a gene. The CDR3 runs to 14 residues. Germline assignment: CDR1 LNHDA and CDR2 SQIVND (reference sequence). The chain's CDR3 is CASSNGGALGEQYF. The CDR3 coding sequence is TGTGCCAGTAGTAACGGGGGGGCCTTGGGTGAGCAGTACTTC.

There are a few counts of this clone. The chain couples TRBV28 to TRBJ2-1; 9 positions agree with TRBD2. With 1 base clipped from V and 9 bases from J, the junction kept 13 bases outside the gene matches. CDR3 length: 17 residues. Germline V gene lookup returns CDR1 MDHEN and CDR2 SYDVKM. The CDR3 spells CASSLYQRGAYPIEQFF. The CDR3 DNA reads as TGTGCCAGCAGTTTATACCAGCGGGGGGCCTACCCCATTGAGCAGTTCTTC.

The V call is TRBV6-4, the J call TRBJ2-1; weak D call: TRBD1 (5 bases). Trimming took off 5 bases at V and 4 bases at J, with 12 bases between the two ends. Germline V CDR1 and CDR2: MRHNA, SNTAGT. The CDR3 runs to 14 residues. The CDR3 region has the DNA TGTGCCAGCAGTAGCAGGGCCGCTTACAATGAGCAGTTCTTC. Translation: CASSSRAAYNEQFF.

The chain carries TRBV19 and TRBJ2-7; TRBD2 aligns across 7 bases. After removal of 6 bases from V and 5 bases from J, the junction contained 13 bases not matched to a gene. The V gene's germline CDR1 is LNHDA and CDR2 SQIVND (reference sequence). The CDR3 consists of 15 residues. The chain's CDR3 is CASRNSGSPSHEQYF. The CDR3, as DNA: TGTGCCAGTAGGAATAGCGGGTCCCCCTCGCACGAGCAGTACTTC.

This clone was recorded once. V is TRBV4-2 and J is TRBJ1-2; D uncertain. The V end was cut by 0 bases, the J end by 8 bases, with 10 bases between. This CDR3 has 13 amino acids. Per germline, CDR1 LGHNA and CDR2 YNFKEQ. CDR3 DNA: TGTGCCAGCAGCCAAGATAGGTTGAGGGGCTACACCTTC. Protein sequence: CASSQDRLRGYTF.

This clone showed up just a few times. The chain uses TRBV5-1 and TRBJ2-1; tentative D call: TRBD1 (5 bases). The CDR3 is made up of 12 amino acids. Trimming stripped 5 bases from V and 5 bases from J, with 8 bases between. Per the germline V gene, CDR1 is SGHRS and CDR2 is YFSETQ. Here the CDR3 reads CASRDSDNEQFF. CDR3 coding DNA: TGCGCCAGCAGAGACAGCGACAATGAGCAGTTCTTC.

V usage is TRBV19 and J usage is TRBJ1-1; a possible D gene is TRBD1 (5 bases). This CDR3 spans 15 amino acids. Trimming stripped 1 base from V and 0 bases from J, with 9 bases between. CDR1 LNHDA and CDR2 SQIVND come from the germline V gene (reference sequence). This CDR3 is CASSIVGRVNTEAFF. CDR3 nucleotide sequence: TGTGCCAGTAGTATAGTGGGCAGGGTGAACACTGAAGCTTTCTTT.

The gene calls are TRBV11-3 and TRBJ2-1; TRBD2 aligns across 7 bases. CDR1 SGHNT and CDR2 YENEEA come from the germline V gene. The J segment lost 5 bases and the V segment lost 5 bases, leaving 6 bases of the junction unmatched. The CDR3 extends over 14 amino acids. The CDR3 is CASSLWGGDNEQFF. In DNA form, the CDR3 reads TGTGCCAGCAGCCTATGGGGGGGAGACAATGAGCAGTTCTTC.

This clone was found a few times. The chain carries TRBV28 and TRBJ1-2; possibly TRBD1 for D (5 bases). Germline V gene data show CDR1 as MDHEN and CDR2 as SYDVKM. The CDR3 extends over 12 amino acids. The V gene lost 2 bases and the J gene lost 4 bases, with 5 bases spanning the gap. The CDR3, as DNA: TGTGCCAGCAGTTTAGACAGCTATGGCTACACCTTC. It is translated as CASSLDSYGYTF.

The rearrangement links TRBV12-5 to TRBJ2-2; D may be TRBD2 (6 bases). Deletions cut 3 bases from V and 6 bases from J, with 11 bases between. The CDR3 is 14 residues long. Germline V gene sequence: CDR1 LGHNT, CDR2 FRNRAP. CDR3 sequence reads: CASGFTGGPGELFF. CDR3 bases: TGTGCTAGTGGTTTTACAGGAGGGCCCGGGGAGCTGTTTTTT.

This clone appeared a few times. The CDR3 protein is CASSLLAGGNNEQFF. The CDR3 region has the DNA TGTGCCAGCAGTCTTTTAGCGGGGGGGAACAATGAGCAGTTCTTC. This sequence joins TRBV11-2 and TRBJ2-1; 11 bases align to TRBD2. The trim removed 6 bases at V and 5 bases at J, leaving 6 bases unmatched. CDR1 SGHAT and CDR2 FQNNGV come from the germline V gene. The CDR3 is made up of 15 amino acids.

The rearrangement links TRBV15 to TRBJ2-3, with TRBD2 as a possible D gene (5 bases). Germline assignment: CDR1 LNHNV and CDR2 YYDKDF (reference sequence). V was clipped by 1 base and J by 0 bases, with 8 bases between them. The CDR3 has 15 residues. The CDR3 region is CATSRGRASTDTQYF. CDR3 in DNA: TGTGCCACCAGCAGAGGGCGGGCTAGCACAGATACGCAGTATTTT.

The CDR3 is CASSIKGQGANTGELFF. As DNA, the CDR3 is TGTGCCAGTAGTATTAAGGGACAGGGGGCGAACACCGGGGAGCTGTTTTTT. This rearrangement joins TRBV19 to TRBJ2-2; TRBD1 matches at 11 bases. This CDR3 spans 17 amino acids. From germline, CDR1 is LNHDA and CDR2 SQIVND (reference sequence). V trimming: 3 bases; J trimming: 0 bases; junction bases outside the gene matches: 3.

J is TRBJ2-7 and V is TRBV5-4; TRBD1 matches at 11 bases. V lost 10 bases to trimming and J lost 5 bases; unmatched junction nucleotides: 5. The germline gives CDR1 SGHNT, CDR2 YYREEE (reference sequence). The CDR3 runs to 12 residues. CDR3 sequence: CAGGTGGNEQYF. The DNA for the CDR3 is TGTGCCGGCGGGACAGGGGGTAACGAGCAGTACTTC.

The chain combines TRBV18 with TRBJ1-2, with TRBD1 matching over 10 bases. Trimming took 0 bases from V and 6 from J; bases not matched to a gene: 1. The CDR3 extends over 14 amino acids. From germline, CDR1 is KGHSH and CDR2 LQKENI. CDR3 nucleotides: TGTGCCAGCTCACCACCAGGGACAGGGGATGGCTACACCTTC. Protein: CASSPPGTGDGYTF.

The CDR3 protein is CASGLAGAYEQYF. CDR3 nucleotide sequence: TGTGCCTCAGGACTAGCGGGGGCCTACGAGCAGTACTTC. The chain combines TRBV10-3 with TRBJ2-7, with 13 bases matching TRBD2. The CDR3 is 13 residues long. Per germline, CDR1 ENHRY and CDR2 SYGVKD. The trim removed 11 bases at V and 2 bases at J, leaving 3 bases unmatched.

CDR3 nucleotide sequence: TGCAGCGTTGATGGAGGGGAGACCCAGTACTTC. It yields the protein CSVDGGETQYF. The V call is TRBV29-1, the J call TRBJ2-5, with TRBD2 as a possible D gene (6 bases). Germline V gene sequence: CDR1 SQVTM, CDR2 ANQGSEA. The CDR3 is 11 amino acids. V lost 3 bases, J lost 5 bases, and 7 bases lay in between.

For this clone: In the same sample, other DNA sequences code for this CDR3. The chain couples TRBV7-3 to TRBJ1-1, with D uncertain. Germline V gene sequence: CDR1 SGHTA, CDR2 FQGTGA. The CDR3 loop spans 14 amino acids. Trimming pared 0 bases from V and 1 base from J, leaving 6 bases between. CDR3 coding DNA: TGTGCCAGCAGCTTAACTGGGCCGAACACTGAAGCTTTCTTT. Its protein product is CASSLTGPNTEAFF.

The chain couples TRBV5-4 to TRBJ1-3; 9 bases align to TRBD1. Germline lookup yields CDR1 SGHNT and CDR2 YYREEE (reference sequence). With 4 bases clipped from V and 8 bases from J, the junction kept 10 bases outside the gene matches. CDR3 size: 15 residues. CDR3 region: CASSRSADRGDTIYF. The CDR3 DNA reads TGTGCCAGCAGCCGATCCGCGGACAGGGGAGACACCATATATTTT.